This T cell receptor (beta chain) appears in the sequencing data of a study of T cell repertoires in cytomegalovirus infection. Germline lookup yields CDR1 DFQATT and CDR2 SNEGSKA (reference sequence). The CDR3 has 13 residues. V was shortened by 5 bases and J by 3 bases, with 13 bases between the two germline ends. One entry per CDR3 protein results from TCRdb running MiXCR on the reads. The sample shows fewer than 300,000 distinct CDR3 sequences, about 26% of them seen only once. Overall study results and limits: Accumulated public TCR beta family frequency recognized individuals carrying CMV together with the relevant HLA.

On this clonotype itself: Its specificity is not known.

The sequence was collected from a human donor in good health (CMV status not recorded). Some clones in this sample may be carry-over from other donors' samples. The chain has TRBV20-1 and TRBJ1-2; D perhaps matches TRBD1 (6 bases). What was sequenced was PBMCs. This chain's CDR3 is CSAHKTGHYGYTF. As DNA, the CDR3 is TGCAGTGCTCATAAGACAGGCCACTATGGCTACACCTTC.